This passage covers 20 T cell receptor beta chains from one sample sequenced in a study of beta chain features in type 1 diabetes. Expressed TCRB transcripts were sequenced after all isolated RNA was converted to cDNA. The protocol was immunoSEQ multiplex PCR, while the TCRdb copy is restricted to in-frame clones and leaves out a portion. The sample yields 240,000 or so clones, about 71% seen once. The sample consisted of naive CD4+ T cells from blood. These receptor sequences come from a man aged 30-40 years in good health.

This chain joins TRBV25-1 and TRBJ2-3; 7 bases align to TRBD2. Germline CDR1 and CDR2: MGHDK and SYGVNS. V shed 7 bases and J 2 bases; nucleotides not matched to a gene: 12. CDR3 length equals 16 residues. The CDR3 DNA reads TGTGCCAGCACCCAGCCCCTAGCGGAGGACACAGATACGCAGTATTTT. Residues: CASTQPLAEDTDTQYF.

The rearrangement links TRBV27 to TRBJ2-5; tentative D call: TRBD2 (6 bases). V dropped 8 bases and J dropped 5 bases, with 9 bases sitting between them. Per germline, CDR1 MNHEY and CDR2 SMNVEV (reference sequence). The CDR3 totals 11 residues. CDR3 bases: TGTGCCAGCTCACGGGGGGAGACCCAGTACTTC. This codes for CASSRGETQYF.

The rearrangement uses TRBV10-3 and TRBJ2-3; D might be TRBD1 or TRBD2, each matching 5 bases. Germline V CDR1 and CDR2: ENHRY, SYGVKD. The CDR3 consists of 15 residues. Trimming took 6 bases from V and 3 from J, leaving 16 bases between them. CDR3 region: CAIRPEGQGTDTQYF. In DNA, the CDR3 is TGTGCCATCAGGCCAGAGGGGCAGGGAACAGATACGCAGTATTTT.

The chain has TRBV6-5 and TRBJ2-1; 12 bases agree with TRBD1. Germline assignment: CDR1 MNHEY and CDR2 SVGAGI. There are 15 residues in the CDR3. J gave up 15 bases and V 5 bases, and 14 bases lay outside the gene matches. CDR3 sequence reads: CASSRSGQGAKSPFF. CDR3 sequence (DNA): TGTGCCAGCAGTCGCTCGGGACAGGGGGCTAAATCACCGTTCTTC.

For this clone: Other DNA sequences from this sample encode an identical CDR3 as well. The chain employs TRBV29-1 and TRBJ2-1; D is possibly TRBD1 (6 bases). The V gene lost 7 bases and the J gene lost 3 bases, with 13 bases spanning the gap. The CDR3 is 13 amino acids. Germline CDR1 and CDR2: SQVTM and ANQGSEA. Here the CDR3 DNA reads TGCAGCGCCGTAGCAGGGGTCTACAATGAGCAGTTCTTC. Translating it yields CSAVAGVYNEQFF.

The chain recombines TRBV6-6 with TRBJ2-3; D perhaps matches TRBD1 (5 bases). CDR3 length: 12 residues. The germline gives CDR1 MNHNY, CDR2 SVGAGI (reference sequence). Trimming took 5 bases from V and 3 from J, leaving 6 bases between them. The CDR3 is CASSRGTDTQYF. CDR3 DNA: TGTGCCAGCAGTAGGGGAACAGATACGCAGTATTTT.

CDR3 sequence reads: CSAFLYGYTF. The CDR3 DNA reads TGCAGTGCTTTCTTGTATGGCTACACCTTC. The chain couples TRBV20-1 to TRBJ1-2; D not certain. Trimming took off 5 bases at V and 5 bases at J, with 6 bases between the two ends. This CDR3 contains 10 residues. The germline V gene encodes CDR1 DFQATT and CDR2 SNEGSKA (reference sequence).

In this sample, this clone turned up a few times. The chain combines TRBV30 with TRBJ2-3; weak D call: TRBD2 (5 bases). This CDR3 has 12 amino acids. Germline loops: CDR1 GTSNPN, CDR2 SVGIG (reference sequence). V shed 3 bases and J shed 10 bases, with 14 bases lying between them. CDR3 region: CAWRGEASSQYF. The CDR3 bases are TGTGCCTGGAGAGGTGAAGCTAGCTCGCAGTATTTT.

The chain is built from TRBV29-1 and TRBJ1-6; 9 nucleotides line up with TRBD1. Germline CDR1 reads SQVTM; CDR2 reads ANQGSEA. Germline trimming cut 4 bases from V and 18 bases from J; bases unmatched to any gene: 7. This CDR3 has 11 residues. This chain's CDR3 is CSVVHRDRAHF. The CDR3 region has the DNA TGCAGCGTTGTTCACCGGGACAGGGCCCACTTT.

Here the CDR3 reads CAWRSPKGQGGNEQYF. CDR3 bases: TGTGCCTGGAGGAGCCCTAAGGGACAGGGGGGAAACGAGCAGTACTTC. V and J are TRBV30 and TRBJ2-7, with 11 bases fitting TRBD1. With V trimmed by 3 bases and J by 5 bases, 12 bases remained unmatched. Germline CDR1 reads GTSNPN; CDR2 reads SVGIG (reference sequence). CDR3 length: 16 residues.

This chain uses TRBV4-2 with TRBJ2-1; D might be TRBD1 or TRBD2, each matching 7 bases. Germline CDR1 is LGHNA and CDR2 is YNFKEQ. Trimming cost V 4 bases and J 6 bases, with 19 bases left between them. The CDR3 totals 16 residues. For the CDR3, the DNA is TGTGCCAGCAGCCCAACAGGGGTAAAGCGGGGCAATGAGCAGTTCTTC. Translated, it gives CASSPTGVKRGNEQFF.

The V call is TRBV15, the J call TRBJ2-7; D is undetermined. CDR1 LNHNV and CDR2 YYDKDF come from the germline V gene (reference sequence). The CDR3 consists of 12 residues. V was cut by 0 bases and J by 7 bases, with 7 bases left in between. The CDR3 region has the DNA TGTGCCACCAGCAGAGATTGGCGGGAGCAGTACTTC. Translation gives CATSRDWREQYF. The variable domain in full, with the rest retrieved from reference TRBV15 and TRBJ2-7, is DAMVIQNPRYQVTQFGKPVTLSCSQTLNHNVMYWYQQKSSQAPKLLFHYYDKDFNNEADTPDNFQSRRPNTSFCFLDIRSPGLGDTAMYLCATSRDWREQYFGPGTRLTVT.

This chain joins TRBV27 and TRBJ2-5, with 8 bases that match TRBD1. Unmatched junction bases numbered 6, after V lost 2 bases and J lost 4 bases. The V gene's germline CDR1 is MNHEY and CDR2 SMNVEV (reference sequence). This CDR3 region has 15 residues. The CDR3, as DNA: TGTGCCAGCAGTTTAGGGGACAGGCTCGGAGAGACCCAGTACTTC. This translates into CASSLGDRLGETQYF.

This sequence joins TRBV7-2 and TRBJ2-3; 10 nucleotides match TRBD2. The CDR3 spans 15 residues. V was clipped by 7 bases and J by 2 bases; unmatched bases: 6. Germline loops: CDR1 SGHTA, CDR2 FQGNSA. Here the CDR3 reads CASTVAGGNTDTQYF. CDR3 in DNA: TGTGCCAGCACCGTAGCGGGGGGCAACACAGATACGCAGTATTTT.

This clone occurred a few times. V is TRBV29-1 and J is TRBJ2-3; D ambiguous. CDR1 and CDR2 from the germline V gene are SQVTM and ANQGSEA. V was pared by 3 bases and J by 5 bases, with 6 bases between. The CDR3 runs 11 residues. CDR3 DNA sequence: TGCAGCGTTGACTTCCAAGATACGCAGTATTTT. Amino acid sequence: CSVDFQDTQYF.

CDR3 region: CASRLGQGDTEAFF. CDR3 DNA sequence: TGTGCCAGCAGATTGGGACAGGGGGACACTGAAGCTTTCTTT. The chain employs TRBV7-8 and TRBJ1-1; 11 bases are shared with TRBD1. Trimming at V came to 6 bases and at J to 3 bases, leaving 3 bases not matched to a gene. The CDR3 runs to 14 residues. The germline gives CDR1 SGHVS, CDR2 FQNEAQ.

This clone has only one observation. The chain joins TRBV30 to TRBJ1-4, with D possibly matching TRBD1 (5 bases). Germline loops: CDR1 GTSNPN, CDR2 SVGIG (reference sequence). CDR3 size: 15 residues. The germline V and J ends were trimmed by 1 base and 4 bases, with 13 bases remaining between them. CDR3 nucleotide sequence: TGTGCCTGGAGTGGAGGGACTGCTCGTAATGAAAAACTGTTTTTT. As protein: CAWSGGTARNEKLFF.

In its sample, this clone was seen a few times. The chain employs TRBV30 and TRBJ2-1; the D is unclear. Looked up from germline, CDR1 is GTSNPN and CDR2 is SVGIG (reference sequence). The CDR3 is made up of 11 amino acids. With 3 bases removed from V and 15 bases from J, the gap between germline ends came to 15 bases. The DNA of the CDR3 is TGTGCCTGGAGCCAGGAATATCTATGGTTCTTC. This encodes CAWSQEYLWFF.

The chain uses TRBV2 and TRBJ2-4; D remains unclear. CDR3 length equals 14 residues. From germline, CDR1 is SNHLY and CDR2 FYNNEI. Between the trimmed V and J ends, which lost 0 bases and 3 bases, there was a span of 6 bases. The CDR3 nucleotides read TGTGCCAGCAGTGAAGCGGGCGGCAAAAACATTCAGTACTTC. Its protein is CASSEAGGKNIQYF.

The table lists this clone with a few counts. The chain combines TRBV2 with TRBJ2-1; D might be TRBD1 or TRBD2, each matching 5 bases. V lost 6 bases and J 4 bases, leaving 19 bases between the germline ends. CDR3 length equals 16 residues. Germline V gives CDR1 SNHLY, CDR2 FYNNEI. In DNA form, the CDR3 reads TGTGCCAGCAGCTTCCCGGGGACCGGCCCATACAATGAGCAGTTCTTC. This translates into CASSFPGTGPYNEQFF.